This T cell receptor beta chain was observed in a study of liver allograft versus peripheral blood T cells. About the study: Comparative analysis was performed on T cell receptor repertoires from transplanted livers and from recipients' peripheral blood.

TCRdb analysed the reads with MiXCR anew, one entry per CDR3 protein. The data contain roughly 1,100 distinct CDR3 sequences, around 19% of them singletons. V dropped 2 bases and J dropped 4 bases, with 9 bases sitting between them. This CDR3 comprises 14 residues. The germline gives CDR1 MNHEY, CDR2 SMNVEV (reference sequence). By share, this clonotype counts as medium-sized. Its antigen is currently unknown. Findings and caveats of the study: Intragraft liver T cell receptor repertoires reportedly differed from peripheral blood repertoires.

J is TRBJ1-3 and V is TRBV27, with unresolved D. The sequence was obtained from a human patient who had a liver transplant. Part of the T cells may come from the graft donor. The CDR3 sequence is CASSLAGTGNTIYF. The DNA for the CDR3 is TGTGCCAGCAGTTTAGCAGGAACGGGAAACACCATATATTTT.